A single T cell receptor (beta chain) is shown here with its context. Its matching antigen is unknown. Germline CDR1 KGHSH, CDR2 LQKENI. The CDR3 is 17 residues long. Between the trimmed V and J ends, which lost 2 bases and 4 bases, there was a span of 18 bases. TCRdb keeps only in-frame clones here, not all; method: immunoSEQ multiplex PCR. The sample carries roughly 20,000 clones, over 65% recorded once. This entry is derived from a study of sequential checkpoint blockade in melanoma. Study-level background: DNA from more than 75 pretreatment tumor samples underwent TCRβ immunosequencing. More than 20 patients had tumor biopsies before treatment and at week 13. Findings of the study overall: Clinical benefit was about 30 times likelier when tumor T-cell fraction and clonality increased.

Indicated treatment: randomized to nivolumab then ipilimumab (arm A) or the reverse (arm B). This sequence was found in a human donor with melanoma. The gene calls are TRBV18 and TRBJ1-3; no clear D gene. Sequencing used tumor tissue (inferred from file names), obtained from a patient given nivolumab and ipilimumab in sequence. The CDR3 here is CASSPGEVSQLGNTIYF. CDR3 bases: TGTGCCAGCTCACCAGGGGAAGTTTCCCAACTGGGAAACACCATATATTTT.